This TCR beta chain stems from a study of CD8 T cells in ankylosing spondylitis. Study-level points and caveats: Enrichment of disease-linked clones was reportedly significant in matched ankylosing spondylitis synovial fluid. CD8+ disease-linked clones were present at relatively low frequencies in blood.

On this clonotype itself: Antigen unknown.

The CDR3 is made up of 20 amino acids. Each CDR3 protein gets one entry after TCRdb re-called the 5' RACE reads with MiXCR. The sample lists 250,000 to 350,000 distinct CDR3 sequences, around 19% occurring once. This clonotype was sampled from a male donor with ankylosing spondylitis or in good health (not recorded which). This chain connects TRBV21-1 to TRBJ1-5; the DNA was not compared with TRBD1, the D call given in the table. TRBV21-1 is a recognized pseudogene. What was sequenced was blood, either unsorted or a sorted T cell fraction (not recorded which). CDR3 amino acids: CASSKIVRDRGGSSNQPQHF. DNA of the CDR3: TGTGCCAGCAGCAAAATTGTACGGGACAGGGGCGGTTCTAGCAATCAGCCCCAGCATTTT.